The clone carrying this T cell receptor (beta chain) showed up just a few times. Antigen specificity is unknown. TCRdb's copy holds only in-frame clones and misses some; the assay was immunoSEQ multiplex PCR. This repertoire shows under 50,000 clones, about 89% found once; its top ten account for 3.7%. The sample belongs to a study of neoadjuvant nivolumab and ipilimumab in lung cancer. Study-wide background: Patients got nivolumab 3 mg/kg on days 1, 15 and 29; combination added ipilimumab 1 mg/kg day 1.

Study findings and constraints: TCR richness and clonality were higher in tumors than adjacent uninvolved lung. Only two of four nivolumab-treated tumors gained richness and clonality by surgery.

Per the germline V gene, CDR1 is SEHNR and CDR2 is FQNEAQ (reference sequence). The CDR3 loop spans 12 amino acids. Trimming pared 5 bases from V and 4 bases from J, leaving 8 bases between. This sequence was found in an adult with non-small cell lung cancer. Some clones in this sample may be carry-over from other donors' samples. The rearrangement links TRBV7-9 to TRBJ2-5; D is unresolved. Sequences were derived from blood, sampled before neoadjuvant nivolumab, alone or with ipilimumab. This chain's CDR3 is CASSPTTETQYF. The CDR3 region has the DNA TGTGCCAGCAGCCCGACAACAGAGACCCAGTACTTC.